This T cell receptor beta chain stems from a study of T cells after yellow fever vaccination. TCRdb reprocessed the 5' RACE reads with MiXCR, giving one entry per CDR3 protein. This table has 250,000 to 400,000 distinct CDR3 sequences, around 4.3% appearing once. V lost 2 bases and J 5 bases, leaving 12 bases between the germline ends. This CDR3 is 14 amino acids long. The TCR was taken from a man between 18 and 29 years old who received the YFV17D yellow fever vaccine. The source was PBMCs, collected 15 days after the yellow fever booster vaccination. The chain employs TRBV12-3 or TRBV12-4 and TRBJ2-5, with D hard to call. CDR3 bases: TGTGCCAGCAGTTTAAGGCGGCCCAGGGAGACCCAGTACTTC. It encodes CASSLRRPRETQYF.